This T cell receptor (beta chain) was captured by sequencing in a study of cytomegalovirus exposure and HLA in healthy donors. Study-level background: Clustering assigned around 77% of the 350 to 450 genotyped donors to the Caucasian-associated ancestry cluster. Overall study results and limits: Later analysis demonstrated an association between a missense DCLRE1C variant and TCR beta V- and J-gene trimming. A few CMV-associated chains proved CMV antigen-specific in vitro. Researchers catalogued about 160 TCR beta chains as cytomegalovirus-associated.

The PCR had 60 Vbeta and 13 Jbeta primers. Generated by immunoSEQ multiplex PCR, the TCRdb table keeps only in-frame clones and is missing some. The data contain 110,000 to 150,000 clones, approximately 63% of them singletons. V trimming: 4 bases; J trimming: 2 bases; junction bases outside the gene matches: 9. Germline lookup yields CDR1 MGHDK and CDR2 SYGVNS. This CDR3 spans 17 amino acids. On this clone: Its antigen is as yet unknown.

The TCR was taken from a woman aged 60-75 years in good health and CMV-seropositive. This chain joins TRBV25-1 and TRBJ2-3; 10 bases align to TRBD2. Sequencing used PBMCs. CDR3 DNA: TGTGCCAGCAGTGGAAGCGGGAGGGAGGGTCACACAGATACGCAGTATTTT. Translation gives CASSGSGREGHTDTQYF. Drawing the rest from reference TRBV25-1 and TRBJ2-3, the complete variable domain is EADIYQTPRYLVIGTGKKITLECSQTMGHDKMYWYQQDPGMELHLIHYSYGVNSTEKGDLSSESTVSRIRTEHFPLTLESARPSHTSQYLCASSGSGREGHTDTQYFGPGTRLTVL.